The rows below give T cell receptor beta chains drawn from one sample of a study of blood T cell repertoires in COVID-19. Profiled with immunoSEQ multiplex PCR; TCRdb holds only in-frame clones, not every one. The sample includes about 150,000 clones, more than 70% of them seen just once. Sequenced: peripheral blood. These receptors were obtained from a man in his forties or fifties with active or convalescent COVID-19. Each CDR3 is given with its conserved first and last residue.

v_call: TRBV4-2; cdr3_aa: CASSQDSSGDYNEQFF
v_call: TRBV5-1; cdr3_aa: CASSTTGGGNTEAFF
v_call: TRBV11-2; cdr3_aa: CASSFGNSGRFVDEQFF
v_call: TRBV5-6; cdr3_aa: CASSYGTRGLEQFF
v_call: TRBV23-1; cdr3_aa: CASSLSGTGYDTGELFF
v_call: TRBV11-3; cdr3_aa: CASRRGYEKLFF
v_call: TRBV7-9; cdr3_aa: CASSSSPPWANEQFF
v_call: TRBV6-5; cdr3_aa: CASSRQGARTDTQYF
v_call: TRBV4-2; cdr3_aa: CASSQSQATNEKLFF
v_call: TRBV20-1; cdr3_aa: CSASKLAGASRSYEQYF
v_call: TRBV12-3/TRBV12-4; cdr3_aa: CASRGQGPGELFF
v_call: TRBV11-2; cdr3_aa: CASSLEGVSLATQYF
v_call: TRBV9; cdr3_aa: CASSDRLAGAYEQFF
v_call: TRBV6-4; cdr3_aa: CASSATAGAGGETQYF
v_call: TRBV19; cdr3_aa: CASSITGVGLGYTF
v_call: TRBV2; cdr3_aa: CASSEDPGAGELFF
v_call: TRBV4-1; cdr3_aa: CASSQDGGRGLTGELFF
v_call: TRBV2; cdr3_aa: CASRTGMDYGYTF
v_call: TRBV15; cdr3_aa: CATSLGGITYEQYF
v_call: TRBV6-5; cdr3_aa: CASVTSSYGYTF
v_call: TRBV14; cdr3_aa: CASSPRPFTTAQGTEAFF
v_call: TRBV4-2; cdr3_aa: CASSQTGTGVYRSGELFF
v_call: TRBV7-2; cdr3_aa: CASVENGVGSGNTIYF
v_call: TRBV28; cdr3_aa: CASGGGRGEANVLTF
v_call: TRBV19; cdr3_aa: CASSTRQGANYGYTF
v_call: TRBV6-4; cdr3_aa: CASSVTGNTEAFF
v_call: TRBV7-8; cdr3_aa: CASSLGVRLLNTEAFF
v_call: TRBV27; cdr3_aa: CASSPNSYEQYF
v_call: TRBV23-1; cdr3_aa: CASSQSVLQGGDNSPLHF
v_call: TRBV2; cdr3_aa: CASSGQANYGYTF
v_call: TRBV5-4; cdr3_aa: CASSSGQMRTEAFF
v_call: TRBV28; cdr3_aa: CASSLEAPKTQYF